This T cell receptor beta chain was captured by sequencing in a study of T cell responses to AZD1222 COVID-19 vaccine. Germline CDR1 is SGHVS and CDR2 is FNYEAQ. The CDR3 runs to 15 residues. Trimming took 2 bases from V and 4 from J, leaving 15 bases between them. Here immunoSEQ multiplex PCR was the method, and the copy in TCRdb shows in-frame clones only, minus some. The table shows roughly 55,000 clones, with around 90% occurring only once. A few counts support this clone. This TCR was recovered from an adult in good health. The sample consisted of peripheral blood, taken on day 0 of AZD1222 vaccination. The rearrangement joins TRBV7-6 to TRBJ2-7; tentatively, D is TRBD1 or TRBD2 (5 bases each). This chain's CDR3 is CASSLRSGLQYEQYF. The CDR3 DNA reads as TGTGCCAGCAGCTTAAGGTCGGGGCTTCAGTACGAGCAGTACTTC.